This T cell receptor (beta chain) is from a study of T cell repertoires in cytomegalovirus infection. About the research overall: Carrying CMV and the relevant HLA type showed in public TCR beta signatures.

MiXCR, applied by TCRdb to the reads, yields one record per CDR3 protein. The sample yields about 180,000 distinct CDR3 sequences, around an eighth seen once. This clonotype was found a few times. Its specificity is unknown. Overall study results and limits: The study identified carriers of CMV plus the relevant HLA from cumulative public TCR beta family frequency. HLA-C-restricted CMV-specific TCR beta clonotypes prevailed in the ex vivo response.

Trimming left V 3 bases short and J 7 bases short, with 10 bases between. CDR3 length: 12 amino acids. Germline values: CDR1 SGHTA, CDR2 FQGNSA. The TCR was taken from a human donor in good health (CMV status not recorded). Some clones in this sample may be carry-over from other donors' samples. Sample: PBMCs. The chain carries TRBV7-2 and TRBJ2-7; D gene uncertain. The CDR3 bases are TGTGCCAGCAGCTTCCTGAAATCGGAGCAGTACTTC. Translation: CASSFLKSEQYF.